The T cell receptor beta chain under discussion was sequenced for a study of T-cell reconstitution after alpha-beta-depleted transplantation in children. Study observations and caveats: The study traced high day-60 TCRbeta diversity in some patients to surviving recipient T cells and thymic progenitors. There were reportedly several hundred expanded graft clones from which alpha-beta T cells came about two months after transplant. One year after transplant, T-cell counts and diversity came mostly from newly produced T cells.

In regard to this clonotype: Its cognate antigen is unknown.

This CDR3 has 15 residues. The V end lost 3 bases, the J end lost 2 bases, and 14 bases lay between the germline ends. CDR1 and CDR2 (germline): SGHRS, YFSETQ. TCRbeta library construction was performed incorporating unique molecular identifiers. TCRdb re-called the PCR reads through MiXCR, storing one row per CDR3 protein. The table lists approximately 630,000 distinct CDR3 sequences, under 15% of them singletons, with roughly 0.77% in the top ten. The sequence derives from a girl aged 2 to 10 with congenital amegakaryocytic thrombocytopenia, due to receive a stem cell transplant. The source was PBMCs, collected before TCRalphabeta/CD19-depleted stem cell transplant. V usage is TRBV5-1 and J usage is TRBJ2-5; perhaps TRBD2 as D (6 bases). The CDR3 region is CASSYMAGLQETQYF. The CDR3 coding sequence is TGCGCCAGCAGCTATATGGCCGGACTACAAGAGACCCAGTACTTC.